These T cell receptor beta chains were read from a single sample in a study of human T cells and chemical hapten exposure. MiXCR, run by TCRdb on the RACE reads, gives a single entry per CDR3 protein. This sample yields over 75,000 distinct CDR3 sequences, of which about 11% are seen a single time; more than 1% belongs to the top ten. The sample was whole blood, taken in connection with sensitization to the hapten diphenylcyclopropenone (DPC). The receptor source for this set is a woman younger than 45 with alopecia areata. Some clones in this sample may be carry-over from other donors' samples. CDR3s include the opening cysteine and the closing phenylalanine or tryptophan. D genes are given only for firm matches. Rows give clone size only sometimes, using once, few, many, or a class for an expanded clone.

V gene	clone size	D gene	J gene	CDR3 protein	CDR3 DNA
TRBV5-6	NA	TRBD1	TRBJ1-1	CASSKGTGGRRTEAFF	TGTGCCAGCAGCAAAGGGACAGGGGGCCGTAGGACTGAAGCTTTCTTT
TRBV11-2	many	TRBD2	TRBJ2-5	CASSFGREETQYF	TGTGCCAGCAGCTTCGGGAGGGAGGAGACCCAGTACTTC
TRBV12-3/TRBV12-4	NA	NA	TRBJ2-5	CASRETGASLETQYF	TGTGCCAGCAGGGAAACCGGGGCCTCGCTGGAGACCCAGTACTTC
TRBV6-1	NA	NA	TRBJ2-6	CASSEGAIPSGANVLTF	TGTGCCAGCAGTGAAGGGGCCATCCCCTCTGGGGCCAACGTCCTGACTTTC
TRBV9	few	NA	TRBJ2-5	CASSVSQGGETQYF	TGTGCCAGCAGCGTAAGCCAGGGAGGCGAGACCCAGTACTTC
TRBV30	many	NA	TRBJ2-7	CAWSRPVNSYEQYF	TGTGCCTGGAGTAGGCCGGTAAACTCCTACGAGCAGTACTTC
TRBV27	many	NA	TRBJ2-5	CASSSRPSAETQYF	TGTGCCAGCAGTTCCAGACCGTCGGCAGAGACCCAGTACTTC
TRBV5-1	few	TRBD2	TRBJ2-1	CASSLAPSGRDNEQFF	TGCGCCAGCAGCTTGGCCCCTAGCGGGAGAGACAATGAGCAGTTCTTC
TRBV12-3/TRBV12-4	many	NA	TRBJ1-5	CASTPRLWGDGGNQPQHF	TGTGCCAGCACACCCCGGCTGTGGGGGGATGGGGGCAATCAGCCCCAGCATTTT
TRBV30	once	NA	TRBJ2-1	CACRKLGDEQFF	TGTGCCTGCAGGAAACTAGGGGATGAGCAGTTCTTC
TRBV6-1	NA	NA	TRBJ1-6	CASRREFSDSPLHF	TGTGCCAGCAGACGAGAATTCAGTGATTCACCCCTCCACTTT
TRBV5-1	NA	NA	TRBJ2-2	CASRADSNTGELFF	TGCGCCAGCAGAGCCGACAGTAACACCGGGGAGCTGTTTTTT
TRBV29-1	many	NA	TRBJ2-1	CSSMRDSVSEQFF	TGCAGTTCCATGCGGGACTCCGTTAGTGAGCAGTTCTTC
TRBV7-2	many	NA	TRBJ1-6	CASSRRDTAGSSPLHF	TGTGCCAGCAGCCGCCGGGACACCGCGGGGTCCTCACCCCTCCACTTT
TRBV4-3	many	TRBD2	TRBJ2-1	CASSQTRVPWWEGGNEQFF	TGCGCCAGCAGCCAAACCCGGGTCCCCTGGTGGGAGGGTGGCAATGAGCAGTTCTTC
TRBV28	few	TRBD1	TRBJ2-1	CASSRGYTYNEQFF	TGTGCCAGCAGCAGGGGGTACACCTACAATGAGCAGTTCTTC
TRBV4-1	NA	NA	TRBJ1-1	CASSSTAYTEAFF	TGCGCCAGCAGCTCTACAGCGTACACTGAAGCTTTCTTT
TRBV6-2/TRBV6-3	NA	NA	TRBJ2-3	CASRYDTDTQYF	TGTGCCAGCAGATACGACACAGATACGCAGTATTTT
TRBV5-1	NA	NA	TRBJ2-2	CASSLGRALTTGELFF	TGCGCCAGCAGCTTGGGCAGGGCGTTGACCACCGGGGAGCTGTTTTTT
TRBV6-5	many	NA	TRBJ1-2	CASSFTDANYGYTF	TGTGCCAGCAGTTTCACAGACGCTAACTATGGCTACACCTTC
TRBV12-3/TRBV12-4	many	NA	TRBJ1-3	CASSLKQKISGNTIYF	TGTGCCAGCAGTTTAAAGCAGAAGATCTCTGGAAACACCATATATTTT
TRBV12-3/TRBV12-4	NA	NA	TRBJ2-3	CASSPRYSSTDTQYF	TGTGCCAGCAGTCCTCGATATTCTAGCACAGATACGCAGTATTTT
TRBV6-1	many	TRBD2	TRBJ2-1	CASTRGLAGGPQVRNEQFF	TGTGCCAGCACCCGAGGACTAGCGGGGGGCCCTCAAGTACGTAATGAGCAGTTCTTC
TRBV6-6	few	TRBD1	TRBJ1-2	CASNEAGGSGYTF	TGTGCCAGCAATGAGGCAGGGGGCTCTGGCTACACCTTC
TRBV6-1	many	NA	TRBJ1-1	CASSGPRDPRRAFF	TGTGCCAGCAGTGGACCGCGGGACCCACGGCGGGCTTTCTTT
TRBV29-1	few	NA	TRBJ2-2	CSAGGSAGELFF	TGCAGCGCCGGGGGCAGCGCCGGGGAGCTGTTTTTT
TRBV30	many	NA	TRBJ1-2	CAWSIGYGYTF	TGTGCCTGGAGTATAGGATATGGCTACACCTTC
TRBV11-2	once	NA	TRBJ2-3	CASSLVRGLSDTQYF	TGTGCCAGCAGCTTGGTACGGGGGCTATCAGATACGCAGTATTTT
TRBV6-5	many	NA	TRBJ1-5	CASSYMGNQPQHF	TGTGCCAGCAGTTACATGGGCAATCAGCCCCAGCATTTT
TRBV5-1	NA	TRBD2	TRBJ2-7	CASSWMGLAGVEQYF	TGCGCCAGCAGCTGGATGGGACTAGCGGGAGTCGAGCAGTACTTC
TRBV2	few	NA	TRBJ1-6	CASRGLVGSYNSPLHF	TGTGCCAGCAGGGGATTGGTGGGCTCCTATAATTCACCCCTCCACTTT
TRBV12-3/TRBV12-4	NA	TRBD1	TRBJ1-5	CASSSTGDSQPQHF	TGTGCCAGCAGTTCTACAGGGGATAGTCAGCCCCAGCATTTT
TRBV6-2/TRBV6-3	NA	TRBD2	TRBJ2-7	CASTKSGSSYEQYF	TGTGCCAGCACCAAAAGCGGGAGCTCCTACGAGCAGTACTTC
TRBV7-2	once	NA	TRBJ1-4	CASSPQGVREKLFF	TGTGCCAGTAGCCCACAAGGGGTACGAGAAAAACTGTTTTTT
TRBV7-9	many	NA	TRBJ2-1	CASSFQNEQFF	TGTGCCAGCAGCTTTCAAAATGAGCAGTTCTTC
TRBV2	few	TRBD1	TRBJ2-5	CASRRTGERETQYF	TGTGCCAGCAGACGGACAGGAGAAAGGGAGACCCAGTACTTC
TRBV28	NA	NA	TRBJ2-3	CANSLTEADTQYF	TGTGCCAACAGTTTAACCGAAGCAGATACGCAGTATTTT
TRBV24-1	many	TRBD1	TRBJ2-3	CATSDPIRDRETDTQYF	TGTGCCACCAGTGATCCAATCCGGGACAGGGAGACTGATACGCAGTATTTT
TRBV12-5	many	TRBD1	TRBJ2-3	CASGTDRVGDTQYF	TGTGCTAGTGGTACGGACAGGGTTGGAGATACGCAGTATTTT
TRBV7-6	many	NA	TRBJ1-1	CASSLAVGTEAFF	TGTGCCAGCAGCTTAGCAGTGGGAACTGAAGCTTTCTTT
TRBV14	NA	TRBD1	TRBJ2-1	CASSLGGAWSYNEQFF	TGTGCCAGCAGCCTAGGGGGCGCATGGTCCTACAATGAGCAGTTCTTC
TRBV7-2	few	NA	TRBJ2-3	CASSLVEDTQYF	TGTGCCAGCAGCTTAGTGGAAGATACGCAGTATTTT
TRBV7-3	few	NA	TRBJ2-5	CASSLGGTQETQYF	TGTGCCAGCAGCTTAGGAGGGACCCAAGAGACCCAGTACTTC
TRBV5-1	many	NA	TRBJ2-1	CASSLALSYNEQFF	TGCGCCAGCAGCTTAGCGTTATCCTACAATGAGCAGTTCTTC
TRBV29-1	many	NA	TRBJ2-1	CSVDWLGNEQFF	TGCAGCGTTGATTGGCTGGGGAATGAGCAGTTCTTC
TRBV6-2/TRBV6-3	many	NA	TRBJ2-7	CASSYSGARGEQYF	TGTGCCAGCAGTTACTCTGGCGCCCGCGGGGAGCAGTACTTC
TRBV18	NA	NA	TRBJ2-5	CASSPLTTQETQYF	TGTGCCAGCTCACCACTGACTACACAAGAGACCCAGTACTTC
TRBV2	many	TRBD2	TRBJ2-2	CASSGAGGPTGELFF	TGTGCCAGCAGTGGAGCGGGAGGGCCCACCGGGGAGCTGTTTTTT
TRBV15	few	TRBD1	TRBJ2-7	CATSRWGTGAYEQYF	TGTGCCACCAGCAGATGGGGGACAGGGGCCTACGAGCAGTACTTC
TRBV4-1	NA	TRBD1	TRBJ2-3	CASSQGRGQGRSGVLPDTQYF	TGCGCCAGCAGCCAAGGCCGGGGACAGGGGCGATCGGGGGTGCTTCCAGATACGCAGTATTTT
TRBV29-1	many	NA	TRBJ2-7	CSVEDHGYEQYF	TGCAGCGTTGAAGATCACGGCTACGAGCAGTACTTC
TRBV27	many	TRBD1	TRBJ1-4	CASLRDRGLVGEKLFF	TGTGCCAGCCTCAGGGACAGGGGATTGGTAGGTGAAAAACTGTTTTTT
TRBV12-3/TRBV12-4	NA	NA	TRBJ1-2	CASSLSWANYGYTF	TGTGCCAGCAGTTTGAGTTGGGCAAACTATGGCTACACCTTC
TRBV30	many	NA	TRBJ1-2	CAWRRGGYGYTF	TGTGCCTGGAGGCGGGGGGGCTATGGCTACACCTTC
TRBV7-2	many	TRBD1	TRBJ1-3	CASSYRGSGNTIYF	TGTGCCAGCAGCTACAGGGGCTCTGGAAACACCATATATTTT
TRBV28	few	NA	TRBJ1-2	CASSHGYGYTF	TGTGCCAGCAGTCACGGCTATGGCTACACCTTC
TRBV7-6	many	NA	TRBJ2-1	CASSLDRGNNEQFF	TGTGCCAGCAGCTTAGATCGGGGAAACAATGAGCAGTTCTTC
TRBV2	many	NA	TRBJ2-2	CASRTAPVGELFF	TGTGCCAGCAGAACAGCCCCCGTCGGGGAGCTGTTTTTT
TRBV7-7	NA	NA	TRBJ2-3	CASSLALVAWGLIPTDTQYF	TGTGCCAGCAGCTTAGCGCTGGTAGCGTGGGGACTGATCCCCACAGATACGCAGTATTTT
TRBV7-2	many	NA	TRBJ1-1	CASSRDANTEAFF	TGTGCCAGCAGCCGGGACGCAAACACTGAAGCTTTCTTT